This is a list of T cell receptor beta chains from one sample in a study of T cell changes during pregnancy in multiple sclerosis. Profiled with immunoSEQ multiplex PCR; TCRdb holds only in-frame clones, not every one. Of roughly 48,000 clones detected, approximately 92% appear once; the ten largest clones hold approximately 0.91%. Sample: CD4+ T cells from peripheral blood mononuclear cells, taken in the second trimester of pregnancy. These receptors originate from a female donor in good health, enrolled as a control in a pregnancy study. Both conserved end residues are part of each CDR3. A D gene is named only where the DNA matches it firmly. Some rows have no size entry. The others give once, few or many, or a class for an expanded clone.

d_call,clone_size,v_call,j_call,cdr3_nt,cdr3_aa
NA,NA,TRBV11-2,TRBJ2-1,TGTGCCAGCAGTCAAAGAGGTTCCGGTGAGCAGTTCTTC,CASSQRGSGEQFF
TRBD1,NA,TRBV5-4,TRBJ1-1,TGTGCCAGCAGCTTTAAACCGGGACAGAATGAAGCTTTCTTT,CASSFKPGQNEAFF
NA,once,TRBV30,TRBJ1-3,TGTGCCTGGAGTGTCCGAGGGTTTAGAGATGGAAACACCATATATTTT,CAWSVRGFRDGNTIYF
NA,once,TRBV18,TRBJ1-5,TGTGCCAGCTCGCCGGGGGGATGGACAGAAAGCAATCAGCCCCAGCATTTT,CASSPGGWTESNQPQHF
NA,few,TRBV19,TRBJ1-1,TGTGCCAGTAGAGGCACGGGTGAAGCTTTCTTT,CASRGTGEAFF
NA,NA,TRBV7-2,TRBJ1-2,TGTGCCAGCAGCCCGAGGCCCTATATGGCTGTATACACCTTC,CASSPRPYMAVYTF
NA,NA,TRBV5-1,TRBJ2-3,TGCGCCAGCAGCTTGGTCGCCCAGGGCGGAGATACGCAGTATTTT,CASSLVAQGGDTQYF
TRBD1,NA,TRBV2,TRBJ2-5,TGTGCCAGCAGGATGACAGGGACCCAAGAGACCCAGTACTTC,CASRMTGTQETQYF
NA,once,TRBV4-1,TRBJ1-3,TGCGCCAGCAGCCAACAAAGGGTCACAGGCCTCTATGGAAACACCATATATTTT,CASSQQRVTGLYGNTIYF
NA,NA,TRBV27,TRBJ2-3,TGTGCCAGCAGTTTACTCGGCACAGATACGCAGTATTTT,CASSLLGTDTQYF
TRBD2,NA,TRBV27,TRBJ2-1,TGTGCCAGCAGTTTAGCGGGAGGGACCTACAATGAGCAGTTCTTC,CASSLAGGTYNEQFF
NA,NA,TRBV28,TRBJ1-5,TGTGCCAGCACCCGAGGGGGTTTAGTCGCCAGTAGCAATCAGCCCCAGCATTTT,CASTRGGLVASSNQPQHF
NA,NA,TRBV9,TRBJ2-7,TGTGCCAGCAGCGTACGCGGTACTTCCTACGAGCAGTACTTC,CASSVRGTSYEQYF
NA,NA,TRBV7-2,TRBJ1-4,TGTGCCAGCAGCTTCCCCGATTATAGAAGTAATGAAAAACTGTTTTTT,CASSFPDYRSNEKLFF
TRBD2,NA,TRBV5-1,TRBJ2-3,TGCGCCAGCAGCTTGCTCGGGACTAGCGGGAGTTTGGATACGCAGTATTTT,CASSLLGTSGSLDTQYF
TRBD1,NA,TRBV27,TRBJ2-1,TGTGCCAGCACACCGGGACAGACGAATGAGCAGTTCTTC,CASTPGQTNEQFF
NA,NA,TRBV2,TRBJ2-7,TGTGCCAGCAGTTCCCTGACAGGCTACGCCTACGAGCAGTACTTC,CASSSLTGYAYEQYF
TRBD2,NA,TRBV10-3,TRBJ2-1,TGTGCCATCAGTGAGTCGCCAAGCGGGGTAAACAATGAGCAGTTCTTC,CAISESPSGVNNEQFF
NA,NA,TRBV28,TRBJ2-3,TGTGCCAGCAGTGGGACGACTAGGACTGCGGGAGATACGCAGTATTTT,CASSGTTRTAGDTQYF
TRBD1,once,TRBV5-4,TRBJ2-5,TGTGCCAGCAGCAGCGGACAGGTGAAAGAGACCCAGTACTTC,CASSSGQVKETQYF
TRBD1,NA,TRBV19,TRBJ1-2,TGTGCCAGCCACTCGTCAGGGGGCCGCTATGGCTACACCTTC,CASHSSGGRYGYTF
TRBD2,NA,TRBV5-1,TRBJ2-7,TGCGCCAGCAGCTTCCGGGAGGGTTACGAGCAGTACTTC,CASSFREGYEQYF
TRBD2,NA,TRBV9,TRBJ2-7,TGTGCCAGCAGCCCGGGACTAGCGGGAGGGAACGAGCAGTACTTC,CASSPGLAGGNEQYF
TRBD1,NA,TRBV4-2,TRBJ2-6,TGTGCCAGCAGCTTGGGACAGCCTCTAACTTTTTCTGGGGCCAACGTCCTGACTTTC,CASSLGQPLTFSGANVLTF
TRBD1,NA,TRBV5-4,TRBJ2-7,TGTGCCAGCAGCTTTAACAGGGGGCAGGACGAGCAGTACTTC,CASSFNRGQDEQYF
NA,NA,TRBV2,TRBJ1-1,TGTGCCAGCAGGGACCTTCGGACAGTCCGGGATTTCTTT,CASRDLRTVRDFF
NA,few,TRBV29-1,TRBJ1-1,TGCAGCGTTCAGCTTCACAGGGACCGGGAAGCTTTCTTT,CSVQLHRDREAFF
NA,NA,TRBV6-1,TRBJ1-1,TGTGCCAGCAGTGAAATCAGAAGGCGAGGGAACACTGAAGCTTTCTTT,CASSEIRRRGNTEAFF
TRBD1,NA,TRBV27,TRBJ2-7,TGTGCCAGCAGTTCCCCGGGACAGGGCAGGTCCTACGAGCAGTACTTC,CASSSPGQGRSYEQYF
TRBD2,NA,TRBV18,TRBJ2-2,TGTGCCAGCTCACCACCTAGCGGGCCTTCGAACACCGGGGAGCTGTTTTTT,CASSPPSGPSNTGELFF
NA,NA,TRBV19,TRBJ1-6,TGTGCCAGTAGTATGTTCCGGGAGAATTCACCCCTCCACTTT,CASSMFRENSPLHF
TRBD2,NA,TRBV9,TRBJ2-1,TGTGCCAGCAGCGTATTAGCGGGAGGTGAGCGGTTCTTC,CASSVLAGGERFF
NA,NA,TRBV19,TRBJ1-5,TGTGCCAGTAGTATAGAGCGACAATATCAGCCCCAGCATTTT,CASSIERQYQPQHF
TRBD1,NA,TRBV28,TRBJ1-1,TGTGCCAGCAGTGCCTTGACAGGGGGCAGCGCTGAAGCTTTCTTT,CASSALTGGSAEAFF
TRBD2,NA,TRBV30,TRBJ2-3,TGTGCCTGGATGCGCGGGAGGTTCACAGATACGCAGTATTTT,CAWMRGRFTDTQYF
NA,NA,TRBV21-1,TRBJ2-7,TGTGCCAGCAGCGATGAGCAGGCGTACGAGCAGTACTTC,CASSDEQAYEQYF
NA,NA,TRBV4-2,TRBJ2-7,TGTGCCAGCAGCCAAGATCTTTACGGGGATACCTACGAGCAGTACTTC,CASSQDLYGDTYEQYF
TRBD2,NA,TRBV5-1,TRBJ2-1,TGCGCCAGCAGCTTATTAGCGGGATCCGATGAGCAGTTCTTC,CASSLLAGSDEQFF
TRBD1,NA,TRBV6-1,TRBJ2-7,TGTGCCAGCAGTTACCGGGACAGGGTCCGATTC,CASSYRDRVRF
NA,NA,TRBV19,TRBJ1-4,TGTGCCAGTAGTATCAGGGGTGAAAAACTGTTTTTT,CASSIRGEKLFF
NA,NA,TRBV2,TRBJ1-2,TGTGCCAGCAGTGAAGCGCCCGGGAAAATCTATGGCTACACCTTC,CASSEAPGKIYGYTF
NA,NA,TRBV5-1,TRBJ2-5,TGCGCCAGCAGCGCCACAGGCAAGAGAACCCAGTACTTC,CASSATGKRTQYF
TRBD1,NA,TRBV30,TRBJ1-1,TGTGCCTGGAGTCTGATGACAGGGGGCACTGAAGCTTTCTTT,CAWSLMTGGTEAFF
NA,once,TRBV9,TRBJ2-7,TGTGCCAGCAGCGCTCGACCTAGCTACGAGCAGTACTTC,CASSARPSYEQYF
NA,NA,TRBV9,TRBJ2-5,TGTGCCAGCAGCGGGGGGGGCAGGGGAGTGGAGACCCAGTACTTC,CASSGGGRGVETQYF
NA,NA,TRBV11-3,TRBJ2-1,TGTGCCAGCAGTAAGGGCGGAGGCAACAATGAGCAGTTCTTC,CASSKGGGNNEQFF
NA,NA,TRBV5-1,TRBJ1-2,TGCGCCAGCAGCTCCACCCCCGGGACAGGCTACACCTTC,CASSSTPGTGYTF
TRBD2,NA,TRBV11-3,TRBJ2-1,TGTGCCAGCAGCTTCGGGGGGGCCGATGAGCAGTTCTTC,CASSFGGADEQFF
TRBD1,NA,TRBV14,TRBJ2-7,TGTGCCAGCAGCCCGCTCGGTCCTTACAGGGGGAACGAGCAGTACTTC,CASSPLGPYRGNEQYF
NA,NA,TRBV7-9,TRBJ1-2,TGTGCCAGCAGCCCGGGGGGGAACCTCGGATACGTTAACTATGGCTACACCTTC,CASSPGGNLGYVNYGYTF
TRBD2,NA,TRBV6-4,TRBJ2-7,TGTGCCAGCAGTCCGATGGGGGGAGGGACCTACGAGCAGTACTTC,CASSPMGGGTYEQYF
NA,NA,TRBV25-1,TRBJ1-6,TGTGCCTGCGGGGATCAGGCTTATCGACCCCTCCACTTT,CACGDQAYRPLHF
TRBD2,NA,TRBV2,TRBJ2-3,TGTGCCAGCAGTGAAAGGGCGGGAGTGGCCTTGCCGCAGTATTTT,CASSERAGVALPQYF
NA,NA,TRBV4-1,TRBJ1-3,TGCGCCAGCAGCCAAGGGCGTCAGGGTTATGCCTCCTCTGGAAACACCATATATTTT,CASSQGRQGYASSGNTIYF
TRBD2,NA,TRBV28,TRBJ2-3,TGTGCCAGCCGAATTGGGGGGGGAGATACGCAGTATTTT,CASRIGGGDTQYF